Listed below are T cell receptor beta chains from one sample, sequenced in a study of Tregs in tolerant kidney transplant recipients. The assay was immunoSEQ multiplex PCR, and TCRdb's table has in-frame clones only and misses some. This sample yields 20,000 to 25,000 clones, of which 81% are seen a single time; roughly 23% belongs to the top ten. The sequenced sample was CD8+ T cells from blood (PBMCs), obtained 6 months after the transplant. The receptor source for this set is a human patient who received a combined kidney and bone marrow transplant. Some T cells may be graft donor cells. CDR3s include the opening cysteine and the closing phenylalanine or tryptophan. The D gene is left open where the match is weak. Clone size is shown for a subset of rows, as once, few, many or a class of expanded clone.

>TRBJ2-7|NA|NA|TRBV7-8
TGTGCCAGCGGCCGACAGGCAACCTACGAGCAGTACTTC
CASGRQATYEQYF
>TRBJ1-4|TRBD1|NA|TRBV5-5
TGTGCCAGCAGCATGACAGGGAGTCAGGAAAAACTGTTTTTT
CASSMTGSQEKLFF
>TRBJ2-1|TRBD1|NA|TRBV7-3
TGTGCCAGCAGCTCCCCTAGGACAGGGTGGAATGAGCAGTTCTTC
CASSSPRTGWNEQFF
>TRBJ1-2|NA|NA|TRBV5-8
TGTGCCAGCAGCCCTACGACAGTCTATGGCTACACCTTC
CASSPTTVYGYTF
>TRBJ2-3|NA|NA|TRBV28
TGTGCCAGCAGTTTAGGGACTAGCACAGATACGCAGTATTTT
CASSLGTSTDTQYF
>TRBJ2-5|TRBD1|few|TRBV7-2
TGTGCCAGCAGCTCTCCGGGACAGGGTCTGAGAGAGACCCAGTACTTC
CASSSPGQGLRETQYF
>TRBJ2-1|TRBD1|NA|TRBV14
TGTGCCAGCAGCCACCAGGACAGGGGGCTTGTCTATGAGCAGTTCTTC
CASSHQDRGLVYEQFF
>TRBJ2-1|TRBD2|NA|TRBV25-1
TGTGCCAGCAGTGAAGGGCGGGGGGTATACAATGAGCAGTTCTTC
CASSEGRGVYNEQFF
>TRBJ1-1|TRBD1|NA|TRBV2
TGTGCCAGCAGTAAGACAGGGGAAAATACTGAAGCTTTCTTT
CASSKTGENTEAFF
>TRBJ1-2|NA|NA|TRBV27
TGTGCCAGCAGTTTATCGAGCGGATTTTATGGCTACACCTTC
CASSLSSGFYGYTF
>TRBJ2-7|NA|NA|TRBV18
TGTGCCAGCTCACCGAGCTCGGGCGAGCAGTACTTC
CASSPSSGEQYF
>TRBJ1-3|NA|few|TRBV7-6
TGTGCCAGCAGCTTCTCACAGGGCTCTGGAAACACCATATATTTT
CASSFSQGSGNTIYF
>TRBJ2-6|NA|NA|TRBV4-3
TGCGCCAGCAGCCAAGTGGGCAGCAGCTCTGGGGCCAACGTCCTGACTTTC
CASSQVGSSSGANVLTF